The 17 T cell receptor beta chains below all came from one sample that was sequenced in a study of Tregs in tolerant kidney transplant recipients. Here immunoSEQ multiplex PCR was the method, and the copy in TCRdb shows in-frame clones only, minus some. The sample yields 65,000 or so clones, around 87% seen once. The nonmyeloablative bone marrow transplants came from related graft donors, with transient mixed chimerism. This sample comprised CD4+ T cells from blood (PBMCs), obtained 6 months after the transplant. The receptors were gathered from a human patient who received a combined kidney and bone marrow transplant. Some T cells could come from the graft donor.

This clone was observed once. The V gene is TRBV15, the J gene TRBJ1-5; TRBD1 is a possible D gene (5 bases). V shed 6 bases and J shed 0 bases, with 12 bases lying between them. The CDR3 spans 15 residues. Germline V CDR1 and CDR2: LNHNV, YYDKDF (reference sequence). The CDR3 DNA follows: TGTGCCACCAGTAACCAAAGGGGTAGCAATCAGCCCCAGCATTTT. Translation: CATSNQRGSNQPQHF.

J is TRBJ2-1 and V is TRBV5-1; D perhaps matches TRBD2 (6 bases). The CDR3 runs 16 residues. Germline lookup yields CDR1 SGHRS and CDR2 YFSETQ. Trimming cost V 5 bases and J 0 bases, with 15 bases left between them. The CDR3 sequence is CASSRTGTSSYNEQFF. The CDR3 region has the DNA TGCGCCAGCAGTCGAACCGGGACTTCCTCCTACAATGAGCAGTTCTTC.

The V gene is TRBV18, the J gene TRBJ1-6, with D perhaps TRBD1 (6 bases). The CDR3 runs to 14 residues. V was shortened by 3 bases and J by 15 bases, with 18 bases between the two germline ends. Per the germline V gene, CDR1 is KGHSH and CDR2 is LQKENI. The CDR3 bases are TGTGCCAGCTCACCTCAACCAGGGGTGCATAACCTCCACTTT. Translating gives CASSPQPGVHNLHF.

The J gene is TRBJ2-7, the V gene TRBV27; D might be TRBD1 (6 bases). The CDR3 sequence is 13 residues long. V was trimmed by 10 bases and J by 0 bases, leaving 13 bases between them. Germline V gene data show CDR1 as MNHEY and CDR2 as SMNVEV (reference sequence). The CDR3 DNA is TGTGCCACCCTACAACAGGGCTCCTACGAGCAGTACTTC. It codes for CATLQQGSYEQYF.

The V gene is TRBV6-4, the J gene TRBJ2-2; 9 bases agree with TRBD1. CDR1 MRHNA and CDR2 SNTAGT come from the germline V gene. The CDR3 sequence is 20 residues long. The ends lost 0 bases at V and 9 bases at J; junction bases unmatched: 20. CDR3 amino acids: CASSDSSIVVRDRASRELFF. In nucleotides, the CDR3 is TGTGCCAGCAGTGACTCCTCGATCGTGGTCCGGGACAGGGCGAGTAGGGAGCTGTTTTTT.

This chain links TRBV2 with TRBJ2-3, with D possibly matching TRBD1 (6 bases). Trimming left V 6 bases short and J 2 bases short, with 12 bases between. Germline-derived CDR1 and CDR2 are SNHLY and FYNNEI. The CDR3 is 14 residues long. In DNA form, the CDR3 reads TGTGCCAGCAGAAGGGACAAGTTCACAGATACGCAGTATTTT. It codes for CASRRDKFTDTQYF.

V is TRBV5-5 and J is TRBJ1-2; D remains ambiguous. Deletions cut 2 bases from V and 8 bases from J, with 16 bases between. This CDR3 comprises 14 residues. Germline V lookup: CDR1 SGHKS, CDR2 YYEKEE (reference sequence). CDR3 residues: CASSFVMGGLGYTF. The CDR3, as DNA: TGTGCCAGCAGCTTTGTCATGGGAGGACTCGGCTACACCTTC.

The chain recombines TRBV6-1 with TRBJ2-1, with 8 bases identical to TRBD2. Germline values: CDR1 MNHNS, CDR2 SASEGT. V was pared by 9 bases and J by 4 bases, with 8 bases of the junction left unmatched. The CDR3 has 14 amino acids. The DNA for the CDR3 is TGTGCCAGTAGAACTAGCGGATTTTACAATGAGCAGTTCTTC. As protein: CASRTSGFYNEQFF.

DNA for the CDR3: TGTGCCAGCAGGTTTTTGGCAGGCGATGGCTACACCTTC. Translation: CASRFLAGDGYTF. The rearrangement joins TRBV7-9 to TRBJ1-2; no clear D. This CDR3 contains 13 residues. Germline lookup yields CDR1 SEHNR and CDR2 FQNEAQ (reference sequence). Trimming pared 6 bases from V and 6 bases from J, leaving 14 bases between.

The chain employs TRBV4-3 and TRBJ2-1; D is unresolved. This CDR3 is built from 13 residues. V lost 0 bases to trimming and J lost 8 bases, with 8 bases between them. Germline CDR1 reads LGHNA; CDR2 reads YSLEER. CDR3 loop: CASSQDPGDEQFF. For the CDR3, the DNA is TGCGCCAGCAGCCAAGATCCTGGAGATGAGCAGTTCTTC.

The chain joins TRBV7-9 to TRBJ2-3, with D maybe TRBD2 (6 bases). Trimming shortened V by 3 bases and J by 0 bases, and 13 bases separated the two germline ends. Germline values: CDR1 SEHNR, CDR2 FQNEAQ (reference sequence). The CDR3 covers 16 residues. CDR3 in amino acids: CASSFGGPTSTDTQYF. As DNA, the CDR3 is TGTGCCAGCAGCTTCGGGGGTCCCACTAGCACAGATACGCAGTATTTT. Full variable domain (rest looked up from reference TRBV7-9 and TRBJ2-3): DTGVSQNPRHKITKRGQNVTFRCDPISEHNRLYWYRQTLGQGPEFLTYFQNEAQLEKSRLLSDRFSAERPKGSFSTLEIQRTEQGDSAMYLCASSFGGPTSTDTQYFGPGTRLTVL.

In its sample, this clone was seen once. The chain has TRBV25-1 and TRBJ1-1; 9 bases are a match to TRBD1. The junction had 7 bases not matched to a gene; V was cut back by 8 bases and J by 6 bases. Germline CDR1 and CDR2: MGHDK and SYGVNS. The CDR3 runs to 13 residues. As DNA, the CDR3 is TGTGCCAGCTTGGGACAGGGCGGCGCTGAAGCTTTCTTT. Residues: CASLGQGGAEAFF. Variable domain in full (rest from reference TRBV25-1 and TRBJ1-1): EADIYQTPRYLVIGTGKKITLECSQTMGHDKMYWYQQDPGMELHLIHYSYGVNSTEKGDLSSESTVSRIRTEHFPLTLESARPSHTSQYLCASLGQGGAEAFFGQGTRLTVV.

The chain carries TRBV9 and TRBJ2-5; 7 bases align to TRBD2. Looked up from germline, CDR1 is SGDLS and CDR2 is YYNGEE. The V segment lost 5 bases and the J segment 2 bases; nucleotides outside the gene matches: 12. The CDR3 extends over 16 amino acids. This CDR3 is CASRWIPGLLQETQYF. DNA for the CDR3: TGTGCCAGCAGGTGGATACCGGGACTATTACAAGAGACCCAGTACTTC.

The gene calls are TRBV14 and TRBJ1-2, with D maybe TRBD1 (5 bases). From germline, CDR1 is SGHDN and CDR2 FVKESK. V was pared by 1 base and J by 5 bases, with 8 bases between. This CDR3 contains 13 residues. In nucleotides, the CDR3 is TGTGCCAGCAGCCAAGGGAGGGGTTATGGCTACACCTTC. Amino acids: CASSQGRGYGYTF.

The chain combines TRBV7-8 with TRBJ2-5, with 8 positions matching TRBD1. CDR1 and CDR2 (germline): SGHVS, FQNEAQ. CDR3 length equals 15 residues. V was pared by 5 bases and J by 3 bases, with 8 bases of the junction left unmatched. CDR3 sequence reads: CASSPFRDRKETQYF. Here the CDR3 DNA reads TGTGCCAGCAGCCCATTCCGGGACAGGAAAGAGACCCAGTACTTC.

Only one count was recorded for this clone. The chain couples TRBV5-1 to TRBJ2-2; TRBD2 is a possible D gene (6 bases). Trimming removed 4 bases at V and 6 bases at J, with 10 bases between. The CDR3 runs 13 residues. Per the germline V gene, CDR1 is SGHRS and CDR2 is YFSETQ. CDR3 DNA sequence: TGCGCCAGCAGCCCCTGGGAGGCCGGGGAGCTGTTTTTT. This gives the protein CASSPWEAGELFF.

V and J are TRBV7-3 and TRBJ2-7; tentatively, D is TRBD2 (5 bases). CDR3 length: 13 amino acids. V gave up 10 bases and J gave up 4 bases, with 17 bases separating them. CDR1 is SGHTA and CDR2 is FQGTGA in the germline V gene. The CDR3 loop is CATRSHGGYEQYF. The CDR3 region has the DNA TGTGCCACCCGGTCCCACGGCGGGTACGAGCAGTACTTC.